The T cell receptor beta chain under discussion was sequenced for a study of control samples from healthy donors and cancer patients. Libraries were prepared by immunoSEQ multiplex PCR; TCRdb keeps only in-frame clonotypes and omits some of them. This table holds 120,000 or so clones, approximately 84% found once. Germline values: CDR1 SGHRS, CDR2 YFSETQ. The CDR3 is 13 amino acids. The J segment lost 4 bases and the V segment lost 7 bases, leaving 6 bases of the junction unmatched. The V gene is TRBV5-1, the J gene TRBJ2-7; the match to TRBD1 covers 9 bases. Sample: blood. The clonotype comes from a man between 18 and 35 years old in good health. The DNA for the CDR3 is TGCGCCAGCCGACGAGACAGGGGGTACGAGCAGTACTTC. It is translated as CASRRDRGYEQYF. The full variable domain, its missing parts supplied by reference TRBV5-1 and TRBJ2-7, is KAGVTQTPRYLIKTRGQQVTLSCSPISGHRSVSWYQQTPGQGLQFLFEYFSETQRNKGNFPGRFSGRQFSNSRSEMNVSTLELGDSALYLCASRRDRGYEQYFGPGTRLTVT.